These 30 T cell receptor beta chains originate from one sample sequenced in a study of blood T cell repertoires in COVID-19. Some clones are missing from TCRdb's copy, which holds only in-frame ones; the method was immunoSEQ multiplex PCR. The sample records approximately 280,000 clones, 89% being singletons. The sample comprised peripheral blood. The receptors were gathered from a woman aged 55-69 years with acute or convalescent COVID-19.

The CDR3 sequence: CASSFWTGTGELFF. DNA for the CDR3: TGTGCCAGCAGCTTTTGGACAGGGACCGGGGAGCTGTTTTTT. J is TRBJ2-2 and V is TRBV14; 8 bases align to TRBD1. Trimming took 5 bases from V and 5 from J; bases not matched to a gene: 4. The CDR3 contains 14 residues. CDR1 and CDR2 from the germline V gene are SGHDN and FVKESK.

The chain links TRBV28 to TRBJ2-2; tentative D call: TRBD2 (5 bases). Germline CDR1 MDHEN, CDR2 SYDVKM. CDR3 length: 13 residues. V was cut by 8 bases and J by 0 bases, with 7 bases left in between. Written as DNA, the CDR3 is TGTGCCAGCGCGGGTACGAACACCGGGGAGCTGTTTTTT. Protein: CASAGTNTGELFF.

This clone was seen once. The rearrangement uses TRBV10-3 and TRBJ1-5; no reliable D call. Trimming left V 0 bases short and J 6 bases short, with 9 bases between. Germline CDR1 and CDR2: ENHRY and SYGVKD. The CDR3 is made up of 14 amino acids. The CDR3 coding sequence is TGTGCCATCAGTGAGTCCACAGAGGGTCAGCCCCAGCATTTT. As protein: CAISESTEGQPQHF.

V and J are TRBV9 and TRBJ1-4; a possible D gene is TRBD1 (6 bases). This CDR3 has 14 amino acids. The V end lost 4 bases, the J end lost 8 bases, and 15 bases lay between the germline ends. Germline loops: CDR1 SGDLS, CDR2 YYNGEE. This CDR3 is CASSPGAGAEKLFF. As DNA, the CDR3 is TGTGCCAGCAGCCCCGGGGCAGGGGCGGAAAAACTGTTTTTT. Drawing the rest from reference TRBV9 and TRBJ1-4, the complete variable domain is DSGVTQTPKHLITATGQRVTLRCSPRSGDLSVYWYQQSLDQGLQFLIQYYNGEERAKGNILERFSAQQFPDLHSELNLSSLELGDSALYFCASSPGAGAEKLFFGSGTQLSVL.

The chain combines TRBV6-6 with TRBJ1-2; D unclear. V was clipped by 7 bases and J by 4 bases, with 25 bases between them. From germline, CDR1 is MNHNY and CDR2 SVGAGI (reference sequence). The CDR3 contains 17 residues. CDR3 sequence (DNA): TGTGCCAGCACTCGGCCGAATTTCGCAGGATTCCTCTATGGCTACACCTTC. This translates into CASTRPNFAGFLYGYTF.

This clone showed up just once. The J gene is TRBJ2-1, the V gene TRBV15, with 7 positions matching TRBD2. This CDR3 spans 15 amino acids. The germline V gene encodes CDR1 LNHNV and CDR2 YYDKDF (reference sequence). V dropped 3 bases and J dropped 0; count of bases not matched to a gene: 2. The chain's CDR3 is CATSRGGSSYNEQFF. Written as DNA, the CDR3 is TGTGCCACCAGCAGGGGCGGGAGCTCCTACAATGAGCAGTTCTTC.

The genes are TRBV9 and TRBJ2-7, with D possibly TRBD1 on 6 matching bases. Germline CDR1 and CDR2: SGDLS and YYNGEE. With 3 bases removed from V and 0 bases from J, the gap between germline ends came to 7 bases. The CDR3 has 13 amino acids. CDR3 DNA sequence: TGTGCCAGCAGCGCGACAGGCTCCTACGAGCAGTACTTC. This translates into CASSATGSYEQYF.

This chain connects TRBV24-1 to TRBJ2-3, with D possibly being TRBD2 (5 bases). V lost 8 bases to trimming and J lost 3 bases, with 11 bases between them. This CDR3 contains 13 residues. Germline-derived CDR1 and CDR2 are KGHDR and SFDVKD. For the CDR3, the DNA is TGTGCCACCAAGGGCAGCGGTACAGATACGCAGTATTTT. Translating it yields CATKGSGTDTQYF.

The chain joins TRBV6-5 to TRBJ2-3; possible D gene TRBD2, 6 bases. There are 14 residues in the CDR3. The germline CDR1 and CDR2 sequences are MNHEY and SVGAGI. V lost 4 bases and J 1 base, leaving 9 bases between the germline ends. CDR3 region: CASSWGVGTDTQYF. The CDR3 bases are TGTGCCAGCAGTTGGGGGGTCGGCACAGATACGCAGTATTTT.

J is TRBJ2-2 and V is TRBV30, with a tentative D call TRBD1 (8 bases). The germline V and J ends were trimmed by 3 bases and 7 bases, with 15 bases remaining between them. Germline V gives CDR1 GTSNPN, CDR2 SVGIG (reference sequence). The length of the CDR3 is 14 residues. CDR3 amino acids: CAWREDRDYGELFF. CDR3 DNA: TGTGCCTGGAGGGAGGACAGGGACTACGGGGAGCTGTTTTTT.

This chain connects TRBV19 to TRBJ2-7, with 9 bases aligning to TRBD1. From germline, CDR1 is LNHDA and CDR2 SQIVND (reference sequence). The length of the CDR3 is 12 residues. After removal of 7 bases from V and 4 bases from J, the junction contained 2 bases not matched to a gene. The CDR3 here is CASNDRGYEQYF. DNA for the CDR3: TGTGCCAGTAACGACAGGGGGTACGAGCAGTACTTC.

The CDR3 loop reads CASSRYITTNEKLFF. For the CDR3, the DNA is TGTGCCAGCAGCCGATACATCACAACTAATGAAAAACTGTTTTTT. The chain links TRBV7-9 to TRBJ1-4; no clear D. V was clipped by 5 bases and J by 0 bases, with 10 bases between them. The CDR3 sequence is 15 residues long. The V gene's germline CDR1 is SEHNR and CDR2 FQNEAQ (reference sequence).

The rearrangement uses TRBV5-5 and TRBJ1-4, with 7 bases fitting TRBD1. Germline values: CDR1 SGHKS, CDR2 YYEKEE (reference sequence). V was clipped by 5 bases and J by 5 bases; unmatched bases: 9. There are 15 residues in the CDR3. CDR3: CASSTGAELNEKLFF. The CDR3 nucleotides read TGTGCCAGCAGTACAGGGGCAGAGCTAAATGAAAAACTGTTTTTT. Variable domain in full (rest from reference TRBV5-5 and TRBJ1-4): DAGVTQSPTHLIKTRGQQVTLRCSPISGHKSVSWYQQVLGQGPQFIFQYYEKEERGRGNFPDRFSARQFPNYSSELNVNALLLGDSALYLCASSTGAELNEKLFFGSGTQLSVL.

This clone was seen more than once but under ten times. The chain joins TRBV7-6 to TRBJ1-4; 7 bases fit TRBD1. The CDR3 totals 15 residues. CDR1 is SGHVS and CDR2 is FNYEAQ in the germline V gene. J gave up 2 bases and V 5 bases, and 5 bases lay outside the gene matches. The CDR3 sequence is CASSPLTGTNEKLFF. CDR3 DNA: TGTGCCAGCAGCCCGCTGACAGGGACTAATGAAAAACTGTTTTTT. The full variable domain, completed using reference TRBV7-6 and TRBJ1-4, is GAGVSQSPRYKVTKRGQDVALRCDPISGHVSLYWYRQALGQGPEFLTYFNYEAQQDKSGLPNDRFSAERPEGSISTLTIQRTEQRDSAMYRCASSPLTGTNEKLFFGSGTQLSVL.

The chain uses TRBV24-1 and TRBJ1-4; D gene uncertain. CDR1 is KGHDR, CDR2 SFDVKD, per germline. CDR3 length equals 14 residues. V gave up 3 bases and J gave up 4 bases, with 8 bases separating them. The CDR3 DNA follows: TGTGCCACCAGTGATGGGCAGGTTAATGAAAAACTGTTTTTT. Translated: CATSDGQVNEKLFF.

The count of this clone is one. V and J are TRBV19 and TRBJ1-5; D unresolved. This CDR3 has 15 amino acids. CDR1 LNHDA and CDR2 SQIVND come from the germline V gene (reference sequence). Trimming took off 3 bases at V and 9 bases at J, with 18 bases between the two ends. CDR3 nucleotides: TGTGCCAGTAGTATCCCGGGATTAGAAGCAAGGCCCCAGCATTTT. This encodes CASSIPGLEARPQHF.

The chain recombines TRBV4-3 with TRBJ2-2; 8 bases are shared with TRBD2. CDR3 length: 15 residues. The V segment lost 8 bases and the J segment 5 bases; nucleotides outside the gene matches: 10. Germline V gene lookup returns CDR1 LGHNA and CDR2 YSLEER. The CDR3 spells CASGIGASGTGELFF. The CDR3 DNA reads TGCGCCAGCGGCATAGGGGCTAGCGGGACCGGGGAGCTGTTTTTT.

The chain combines TRBV6-4 with TRBJ1-6, with 9 bases matching TRBD1. Germline CDR1 is MRHNA and CDR2 is SNTAGT. CDR3 length: 14 amino acids. Trimming at V came to 2 bases and at J to 14 bases, leaving 7 bases not matched to a gene. Here the CDR3 DNA reads TGTGCCAGCAGTGACGGGACAGGGTCAGGTACCCTCCACTTT. This encodes CASSDGTGSGTLHF.

The CDR3 reads CASERGTEAFF. The CDR3 bases are TGTGCCAGCGAGCGAGGCACTGAAGCTTTCTTT. The chain has TRBV13 and TRBJ1-1; D unclear. In germline, CDR1 is PRHDT, CDR2 FYEKMQ (reference sequence). The CDR3 covers 11 residues. The V gene lost 8 bases and the J gene lost 4 bases, with 8 bases spanning the gap.

The chain is built from TRBV24-1 and TRBJ2-5, with a tentative D call TRBD2 (6 bases). Between the trimmed V and J ends, which lost 2 bases and 1 base, there was a span of 10 bases. CDR3 length: 15 residues. Germline V gives CDR1 KGHDR, CDR2 SFDVKD. Here the CDR3 reads CATSDSKRAQETQYF. In nucleotides, the CDR3 is TGTGCCACCAGTGATTCCAAGCGGGCCCAAGAGACCCAGTACTTC.

The chain has TRBV19 and TRBJ2-1, with a possible D match to TRBD2 (6 bases). V gave up 3 bases and J gave up 3 bases, with 12 bases separating them. This CDR3 has 15 residues. The germline gives CDR1 LNHDA, CDR2 SQIVND (reference sequence). The DNA of the CDR3 is TGTGCCAGTAGTATTCCGCAGGGAGGCTACAATGAGCAGTTCTTC. Translation: CASSIPQGGYNEQFF.

The chain recombines TRBV6-6 with TRBJ2-3; TRBD1 matches 7 bases. Germline CDR1 is MNHNY and CDR2 is SVGAGI (reference sequence). The V gene end was trimmed by 4 bases and the J gene end by 9 bases; junction bases not matched to a gene: 7. The CDR3 is 13 residues long. The CDR3 region is CASSSDDRETQYF. The CDR3 DNA reads TGTGCCAGCAGTTCGGACGACAGGGAAACGCAGTATTTT.

V gene TRBV30 combines with J gene TRBJ2-7; D remains unclear. The CDR3 spans 13 residues. Germline CDR1 is GTSNPN and CDR2 is SVGIG (reference sequence). The ends were cut back, 0 bases at V and 3 bases at J, with 9 bases in the middle. The CDR3 DNA is TGTGCCTGGAGTGTATCTCCTGTCTACGAGCAGTACTTC. Protein: CAWSVSPVYEQYF.

This clone was seen just once. The chain joins TRBV19 to TRBJ1-1; 7 positions agree with TRBD1. The CDR3 totals 15 residues. With V trimmed by 6 bases and J by 5 bases, 12 bases remained unmatched. Germline-derived CDR1 and CDR2 are LNHDA and SQIVND (reference sequence). The CDR3 DNA reads as TGTGCCAGTAGGAGTACAGGGGCCCCGGGGACTGAAGCTTTCTTT. Amino acids: CASRSTGAPGTEAFF. Based on the CDR3 plus reference TRBV19 and TRBJ1-1, the full variable domain is DGGITQSPKYLFRKEGQNVTLSCEQNLNHDAMYWYRQDPGQGLRLIYYSQIVNDFQKGDIAEGYSVSREKKESFPLTVTSAQKNPTAFYLCASRSTGAPGTEAFFGQGTRLTVV.

DNA of the CDR3: TGTGCCAGCAGGGACAGGGGTGATGGCTACACCTTC. Protein product: CASRDRGDGYTF. The chain has TRBV28 and TRBJ1-2; 9 nucleotides agree with TRBD1. CDR1 MDHEN and CDR2 SYDVKM come from the germline V gene. The CDR3 totals 12 residues. V dropped 6 bases and J dropped 6; count of bases not matched to a gene: 2.

This chain uses TRBV7-6 with TRBJ2-1; 7 nucleotides line up with TRBD2. The germline gives CDR1 SGHVS, CDR2 FNYEAQ. Unmatched junction bases numbered 6, after V lost 0 bases and J lost 4 bases. This CDR3 is built from 16 residues. The CDR3 bases are TGTGCCAGCAGCTTAGCGCCGGGGGGTGGGTACAATGAGCAGTTCTTC. Its translation is CASSLAPGGGYNEQFF.

The chain employs TRBV11-2 and TRBJ1-2; a weak D match, TRBD1 (5 bases). Trimming removed 5 bases from V and 2 bases from J, with 18 bases in between. Germline CDR1 is SGHAT and CDR2 is FQNNGV. The CDR3 runs 16 residues. The CDR3 is CASSPFKQEKNYGYTF. The CDR3 DNA follows: TGTGCCAGCAGCCCGTTTAAACAGGAAAAGAACTATGGCTACACCTTC.

This chain joins TRBV5-4 and TRBJ2-1; 9 bases are a match to TRBD1. From germline, CDR1 is SGHNT and CDR2 YYREEE (reference sequence). The CDR3 spans 12 residues. V shed 7 bases, J shed 10 bases, and the junction held 6 bases outside the gene matches. The CDR3, as DNA: TGTGCCAGCTTGGGACAGGGATTAGAGCAGTTCTTC. This translates into CASLGQGLEQFF.

V and J are TRBV12-3 or TRBV12-4 and TRBJ1-1; D uncertain. Trimming left V 3 bases short and J 6 bases short, with 11 bases between. The CDR3 totals 13 residues. CDR3 loop: CASSFSGGAEAFF. In DNA, the CDR3 is TGTGCCAGCAGTTTCTCGGGCGGGGCTGAAGCTTTCTTT.

The V call is TRBV4-1, the J call TRBJ2-1; 9 nucleotides agree with TRBD1. The CDR3 contains 16 residues. Germline lookup yields CDR1 MGHRA and CDR2 YSYEKL. J was trimmed by 7 bases and V by 4 bases; bases with no gene match: 11. As DNA, the CDR3 is TGCGCCAGCAGCCCTTTGGGAGACAGGGGGGGGAATGAGCAGTTCTTC. It codes for CASSPLGDRGGNEQFF.